The 16 T cell receptor beta chains given below trace back to one sample, sequenced in a study of T cell responses to AZD1222 COVID-19 vaccine. The method was immunoSEQ multiplex PCR; TCRdb's version includes in-frame clones alone and lacks a portion of them. The sample holds 150,000 to 200,000 clones, 75% to 90% seen once. Sequencing used peripheral blood, obtained on day 0 of AZD1222 vaccination. These receptor sequences come from an adult in good health.

With regard to this clone: A junction boundary mismatches the germline segment, possibly from a read error. The rearrangement joins TRBV3-1 (or the pseudogene TRBV3-2) to TRBJ2-7; 8 bases agree with TRBD2. The CDR3 has 13 residues. Germline V gene lookup returns CDR1 LGHDT and CDR2 YNNKEL (reference sequence). CDR3: CASSQDGSGALNF. The CDR3 DNA sequence: TGTGCCAGCAGCCAAGATGGTAGCGGGGCCCTAAACTTC.

V usage is TRBV21-1 and J usage is TRBJ1-5. TRBV21-1 is shown as a pseudogene. The CDR3 is 13 amino acids. The CDR3 loop reads CASSKARDQPQHF. The CDR3, as DNA: TGTGCCAGCAGCAAAGCCCGAGATCAGCCCCAGCATTTT.

The genes are TRBV19 and TRBJ2-5; 8 bases fit TRBD1. The V and J ends lost 5 bases and 2 bases, in that order; junction bases with no gene match: 10. The CDR3 sequence is 16 residues long. Per the germline V gene, CDR1 is LNHDA and CDR2 is SQIVND (reference sequence). Written as DNA, the CDR3 is TGTGCCAGTAGTTTCCCAGGACAGGGCCTGCAAGAGACCCAGTACTTC. It encodes CASSFPGQGLQETQYF.

The chain is built from TRBV7-9 and TRBJ1-4; 9 bases line up with TRBD1. This CDR3 comprises 15 residues. CDR1 and CDR2 from the germline V gene are SEHNR and FQNEAQ (reference sequence). V gave up 4 bases and J gave up 8 bases; unmatched junction bases: 8. The CDR3 spells CASSSTSGTGEKLFF. The CDR3 region has the DNA TGTGCCAGCAGCTCAACCTCCGGGACAGGGGAAAAACTGTTTTTT.

V is TRBV27 and J is TRBJ1-1; D is ambiguous. The V end lost 8 bases, the J end lost 11 bases, and 18 bases lay between the germline ends. CDR1 and CDR2 from the germline V gene are MNHEY and SMNVEV (reference sequence). CDR3 length: 12 residues. The CDR3 reads CASRSVGENAFF. For the CDR3, the DNA is TGTGCCAGCCGTTCTGTTGGGGAAAATGCTTTCTTT.

V usage is TRBV5-1 and J usage is TRBJ2-2; 7 bases map to TRBD1. This CDR3 contains 14 residues. J was trimmed by 3 bases and V by 5 bases; bases with no gene match: 4. Germline-derived CDR1 and CDR2 are SGHRS and YFSETQ. DNA for the CDR3: TGCGCCAGCAGTGGTCAGGGGGACACCGGGGAGCTGTTTTTT. The encoded protein is CASSGQGDTGELFF.

V gene TRBV5-1 combines with J gene TRBJ2-1; the match to TRBD2 covers 8 bases. The V gene end was trimmed by 1 base and the J gene end by 7 bases; junction bases not matched to a gene: 10. This CDR3 spans 16 amino acids. Per germline, CDR1 SGHRS and CDR2 YFSETQ. Here the CDR3 DNA reads TGCGCCAGCAGCTTGCGAGTTATTGGCGGGGGGAATGAGCAGTTCTTC. Protein product: CASSLRVIGGGNEQFF.

V usage is TRBV7-2 and J usage is TRBJ2-7; TRBD2 is a possible D gene (7 bases). This CDR3 has 12 residues. V lost 7 bases and J 1 base, leaving 8 bases between the germline ends. CDR1 is SGHTA and CDR2 is FQGNSA in the germline V gene. CDR3 amino acids: CASKGGSYEQYF. The CDR3 nucleotides are TGTGCCAGCAAGGGGGGGTCCTACGAGCAGTACTTC.

The rearrangement links TRBV5-1 to TRBJ1-5; 12 bases agree with TRBD1. Germline V CDR1 and CDR2: SGHRS, YFSETQ. Trimming took 2 bases from V and 2 from J; bases not matched to a gene: 11. This CDR3 spans 19 amino acids. CDR3 amino acids: CASSLPGQGAKLRNQPQHF. The CDR3 nucleotides read TGCGCCAGCAGCTTACCGGGACAGGGGGCTAAGTTACGCAATCAGCCCCAGCATTTT.

The chain links TRBV9 to TRBJ1-2, with TRBD1 as a possible D gene (6 bases). Deletions cut 2 bases from V and 1 base from J, with 9 bases between. The V gene's germline CDR1 is SGDLS and CDR2 YYNGEE. The CDR3 totals 14 residues. The CDR3 reads CASSVGGGNYGYTF. The CDR3, as DNA: TGTGCCAGCAGCGTCGGAGGGGGTAACTATGGCTACACCTTC.

The chain carries TRBV20-1 and TRBJ2-5, with D tentatively TRBD2 (6 bases). The V end lost 5 bases, the J end lost 2 bases, and 18 bases lay between the germline ends. Germline values: CDR1 DFQATT, CDR2 SNEGSKA (reference sequence). The CDR3 sequence is 15 residues long. This chain's CDR3 is CSACVVGREQETQYF. The CDR3 DNA follows: TGCAGTGCTTGTGTGGTGGGGCGGGAACAAGAGACCCAGTACTTC.

This clone appeared a single time. The rearrangement links TRBV19 to TRBJ2-2; D may be TRBD1 or TRBD2 (6 bases each). V lost 7 bases to trimming and J lost 4 bases, with 19 bases between them. The CDR3 is made up of 16 amino acids. Looked up from germline, CDR1 is LNHDA and CDR2 is SQIVND (reference sequence). DNA of the CDR3: TGTGCCAGTATTGGGACTTACGGACAGTTCACCGGGGAGCTGTTTTTT. Translated: CASIGTYGQFTGELFF.

The chain employs TRBV14 and TRBJ1-3; D not resolved. Germline CDR1 SGHDN, CDR2 FVKESK. This CDR3 is built from 14 residues. Trimming cost V 2 bases and J 4 bases, with 9 bases left between them. The CDR3 sequence is CASSQTAGGNTIYF. Written as DNA, the CDR3 is TGTGCCAGCAGCCAAACGGCAGGAGGAAACACCATATATTTT.

This chain connects TRBV19 to TRBJ2-5; no clear D. From germline, CDR1 is LNHDA and CDR2 SQIVND (reference sequence). The CDR3 runs 11 residues. The V and J ends lost 5 bases and 3 bases respectively, with 4 bases between them. CDR3 loop: CASSYEETQYF. CDR3 coding DNA: TGTGCCAGTAGTTATGAAGAGACCCAGTACTTC.

The chain joins TRBV30 to TRBJ2-1; TRBD2 matches at 9 bases. This CDR3 has 18 residues. The ends lost 0 bases at V and 0 bases at J; junction bases unmatched: 9. Germline values: CDR1 GTSNPN, CDR2 SVGIG (reference sequence). The CDR3 region has the DNA TGTGCCTGGAGTGTTTTGTGGCGGGGGGGTAGCTCCTACAATGAGCAGTTCTTC. This encodes CAWSVLWRGGSSYNEQFF.

The chain uses TRBV28 and TRBJ2-7, with D unclear. CDR3 length: 13 residues. V gave up 11 bases and J gave up 2 bases, with 16 bases separating them. The germline CDR1 and CDR2 sequences are MDHEN and SYDVKM. CDR3 nucleotides: TGTGCCTTGCCGAGACGTAATGCCTACGAGCAGTACTTC. Encoded protein: CALPRRNAYEQYF. The entire variable domain, with the rest obtained from reference TRBV28 and TRBJ2-7, is as follows: DVKVTQSSRYLVKRTGEKVFLECVQDMDHENMFWYRQDPGLGLRLIYFSYDVKMKEKGDIPEGYSVSREKKERFSLILESASTNQTSMYLCALPRRNAYEQYFGPGTRLTVT.